This TCR beta chain is from a study of blood T cell repertoires in COVID-19. Study context: Nucleic acid was either cDNA or gDNA, and it came from T cells, B-cell-depleted T cells, or PBMCs.

Per the study methods: By means of reference gene primer amplification, nucleated cell counts were estimated. Assay used: immunoSEQ multiplex PCR; TCRdb lists only in-frame clones, some missing. V and J calls and clone size are given by that table; D and trimming were obtained from the DNA. The sample shows 110,000 to 150,000 clones, around 81% of them seen only once. The CDR3 consists of 18 residues. V was clipped by 6 bases and J by 5 bases; unmatched bases: 14. Germline CDR1 and CDR2: LNHDA and SQIVND (reference sequence). The TCR was taken from a woman aged 40 to 55 who had recovered from COVID-19. V gene TRBV19 combines with J gene TRBJ2-2; 11 nucleotides line up with TRBD2. The specimen sequenced was PBMCs or T cells enriched from blood (not recorded which). The CDR3 DNA sequence: TGTGCCAGTAGAAAAGGACTAGCGGGTCCACAAGGGACCGGGGAGCTGTTTTTT. It codes for CASRKGLAGPQGTGELFF.